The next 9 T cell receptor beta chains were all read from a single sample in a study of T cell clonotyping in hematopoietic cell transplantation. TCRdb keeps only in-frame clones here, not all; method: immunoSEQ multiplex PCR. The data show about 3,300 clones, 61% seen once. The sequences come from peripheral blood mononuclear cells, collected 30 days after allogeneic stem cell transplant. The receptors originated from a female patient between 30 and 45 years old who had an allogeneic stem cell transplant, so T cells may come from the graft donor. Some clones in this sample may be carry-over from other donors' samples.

The DNA for the CDR3 is TGTGCCAGTAGTTCCTGGGGGGCTGAGCCCCAGCATTTT. This gives the protein CASSSWGAEPQHF. The V gene is TRBV19, the J gene TRBJ1-5, with D perhaps TRBD1 (6 bases). Germline CDR1 is LNHDA and CDR2 is SQIVND (reference sequence). The CDR3 is 13 residues long. Trimming shortened V by 5 bases and J by 8 bases, and 13 bases separated the two germline ends.

The CDR3 DNA is TGTGCCAGCAGTTACGAGTCCAGCACAGATACGCAGTATTTT. As protein: CASSYESSTDTQYF. The J gene is TRBJ2-3, the V gene TRBV6-6; D ambiguous. Trimming took 2 bases from V and 0 from J, leaving 6 bases between them. From germline, CDR1 is MNHNY and CDR2 SVGAGI (reference sequence). This CDR3 is 14 amino acids long.

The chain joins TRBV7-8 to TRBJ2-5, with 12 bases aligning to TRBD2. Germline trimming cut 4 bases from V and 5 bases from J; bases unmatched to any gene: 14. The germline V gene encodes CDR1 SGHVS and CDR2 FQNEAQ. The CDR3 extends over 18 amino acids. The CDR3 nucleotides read TGTGCCAGCAGCTACCGGACTAGCGGGGCCGGAGGATTTGAGACCCAGTACTTC. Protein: CASSYRTSGAGGFETQYF.

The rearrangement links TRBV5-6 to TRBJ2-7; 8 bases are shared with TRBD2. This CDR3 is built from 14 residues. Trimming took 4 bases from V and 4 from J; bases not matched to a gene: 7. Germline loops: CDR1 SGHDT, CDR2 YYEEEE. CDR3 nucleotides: TGTGCCAGCAGCCCAAGGCGGGGGGCATACGAGCAGTACTTC. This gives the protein CASSPRRGAYEQYF.

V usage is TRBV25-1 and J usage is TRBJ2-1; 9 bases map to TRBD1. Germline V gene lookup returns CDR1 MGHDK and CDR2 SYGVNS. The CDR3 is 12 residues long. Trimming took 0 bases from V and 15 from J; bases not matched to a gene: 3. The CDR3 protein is CASSEYGQGLFF. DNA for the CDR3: TGTGCCAGCAGTGAATACGGACAGGGGCTGTTCTTC.

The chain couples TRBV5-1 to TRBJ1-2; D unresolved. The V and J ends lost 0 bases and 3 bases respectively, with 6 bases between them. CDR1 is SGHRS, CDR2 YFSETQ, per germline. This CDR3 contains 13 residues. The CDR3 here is CASSLAADYGYTF. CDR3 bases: TGCGCCAGCAGCTTGGCCGCGGACTATGGCTACACCTTC.

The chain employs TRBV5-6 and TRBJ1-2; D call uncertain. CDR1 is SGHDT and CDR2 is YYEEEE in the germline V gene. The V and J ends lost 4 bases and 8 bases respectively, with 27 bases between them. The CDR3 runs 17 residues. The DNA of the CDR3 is TGTGCCAGCAGCCCCAAGGCAGTCGATCCGATACGCAAAGGCTACACCTTC. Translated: CASSPKAVDPIRKGYTF. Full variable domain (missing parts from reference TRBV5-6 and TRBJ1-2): DAGVTQSPTHLIKTRGQQVTLRCSPKSGHDTVSWYQQALGQGPQFIFQYYEEEERQRGNFPDRFSGHQFPNYSSELNVNALLLGDSALYLCASSPKAVDPIRKGYTFGSGTRLTVV.

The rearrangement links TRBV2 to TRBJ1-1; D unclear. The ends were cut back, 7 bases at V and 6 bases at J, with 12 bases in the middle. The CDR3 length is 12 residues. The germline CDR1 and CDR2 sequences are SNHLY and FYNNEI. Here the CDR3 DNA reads TGTGCCAGCATGTTGTCGGCCGCTGAAGCTTTCTTT. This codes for CASMLSAAEAFF.

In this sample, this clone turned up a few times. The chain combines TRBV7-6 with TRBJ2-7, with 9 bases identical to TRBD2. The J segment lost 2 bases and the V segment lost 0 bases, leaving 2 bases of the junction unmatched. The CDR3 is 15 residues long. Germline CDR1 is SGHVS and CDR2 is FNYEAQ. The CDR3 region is CASSLASGGPYEQYF. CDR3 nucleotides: TGTGCCAGCAGCTTAGCGAGCGGGGGGCCCTACGAGCAGTACTTC. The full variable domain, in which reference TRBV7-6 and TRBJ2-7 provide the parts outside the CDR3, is GAGVSQSPRYKVTKRGQDVALRCDPISGHVSLYWYRQALGQGPEFLTYFNYEAQQDKSGLPNDRFSAERPEGSISTLTIQRTEQRDSAMYRCASSLASGGPYEQYFGPGTRLTVT.